This T cell receptor beta chain was identified in a study of CD8+CD57+ T cells in acquired aplastic anemia. The overall study: Isolated CD4+ and CD8+ cells, once sorted, yielded DNA averaging 3.2 ug.

Study-level points and caveats: Patients and controls shared some 30 CD8+ CDR3 sequences, highly expressed in patients.

About this clonotype: The antigen is unknown.

TCR beta VDJ combinations and CDR3 sequences were profiled from genomic DNA. Using its own MiXCR run on the reads, TCRdb lists one record per CDR3 protein. The table records more than 150,000 distinct CDR3 sequences, 48% of them present only once. Individuals selected for sequencing had exhibited CD8+CD57+ cell expansion on flow cytometry. A severe acquired aplastic anemia diagnosis applied to all patients. Sampling of blood occurred while the patients had still received no therapy. The germline V gene encodes CDR1 MGHRA and CDR2 YSYEKL. This CDR3 contains 16 residues. Trimming took off 0 bases at V and 7 bases at J, with 16 bases between the two ends.

V and J are TRBV4-1 and TRBJ2-1; D gene uncertain. Sample: sorted CD4+, CD8+, or CD8+CD57+ T cells (not recorded which) from PBMCs. The receptor's source is a human donor with aplastic anemia. The CDR3 spells CASSQEGSSSGNEQFF. DNA for the CDR3: TGCGCCAGCAGCCAAGAAGGTTCTAGTTCGGGTAATGAGCAGTTCTTC.